A single sample gave rise to the 5 T cell receptor beta chains below, sequenced in a study of blood T cell repertoires in COVID-19. Libraries were prepared by immunoSEQ multiplex PCR; TCRdb keeps only in-frame clonotypes and omits some of them. Of over 100,000 clones in the sample, 86% were seen once. The sequencing sample was made of peripheral blood. All receptors come from a man aged 35-49 years with acute or convalescent COVID-19.

The chain is built from TRBV7-2 and TRBJ2-3; possible D gene TRBD2, 5 bases. Germline values: CDR1 SGHTA, CDR2 FQGNSA. CDR3 size: 13 residues. V shed 3 bases and J shed 8 bases, with 12 bases lying between them. In nucleotides, the CDR3 is TGTGCCAGCAGCTTGTCCGGGGAGCGTACGCAGTATTTT. Protein product: CASSLSGERTQYF.

This chain joins TRBV5-1 and TRBJ1-1; a weak D match, TRBD1 (5 bases). The CDR3 contains 14 residues. The V end was cut by 0 bases, the J end by 5 bases, with 11 bases between. Germline V gene sequence: CDR1 SGHRS, CDR2 YFSETQ. This CDR3 reads CASSLVRGSTEAFF. The DNA for the CDR3 is TGCGCCAGCAGCTTGGTGCGGGGGTCAACTGAAGCTTTCTTT.

For the CDR3, the DNA is TGTGCCAGCAGCTTGGAGGGGACTAGCGGAGAGACCCAGTACTTC. Amino acid sequence: CASSLEGTSGETQYF. This rearrangement joins TRBV5-5 to TRBJ2-5; TRBD2 matches at 11 bases. The V gene's germline CDR1 is SGHKS and CDR2 YYEKEE (reference sequence). The CDR3 covers 15 residues. The V segment lost 0 bases and the J segment 4 bases; nucleotides outside the gene matches: 2.

The V gene is TRBV3-1 (or the pseudogene TRBV3-2), the J gene TRBJ2-1; TRBD1 might be the D (6 bases). V lost 6 bases to trimming and J lost 0 bases, with 12 bases between them. The CDR3 runs to 15 residues. Germline lookup yields CDR1 LGHDT and CDR2 YNNKEL (reference sequence). CDR3 DNA sequence: TGTGCCAGCAGGGCCGGGACACACTCCTACAATGAGCAGTTCTTC. Its translation is CASRAGTHSYNEQFF.

The chain employs TRBV6-5 and TRBJ1-1; 7 positions match TRBD1. Germline lookup yields CDR1 MNHEY and CDR2 SVGAGI. The CDR3 loop spans 13 amino acids. J gave up 2 bases and V 8 bases, and 5 bases lay outside the gene matches. The CDR3 loop is CASRGTVNTEAFF. The DNA for the CDR3 is TGTGCCAGCCGGGGGACAGTTAACACTGAAGCTTTCTTT.